These 5 T cell receptor beta chains were sequenced from one sample in a study of T cell changes during pregnancy in multiple sclerosis. The repertoire was sequenced with immunoSEQ multiplex PCR; TCRdb's copy has only in-frame clones and lacks some. This sample has under 60,000 clones, with 92% found just once. The sequencing used CD4+ T cells from peripheral blood mononuclear cells, collected after pregnancy. All receptors derive from a female donor with multiple sclerosis, enrolled in a pregnancy study.

The chain links TRBV30 to TRBJ2-5, with 8 positions matching TRBD2. Unmatched junction bases numbered 4, after V lost 1 base and J lost 3 bases. The CDR3 runs to 14 residues. From germline, CDR1 is GTSNPN and CDR2 SVGIG (reference sequence). CDR3 DNA: TGTGCCTGGAGTGGGGGAGCGGGGGAAGAGACCCAGTACTTC. Amino acid sequence: CAWSGGAGEETQYF. Based on the CDR3 plus reference TRBV30 and TRBJ2-5, the full variable domain is SQTIHQWPATLVQPVGSPLSLECTVEGTSNPNLYWYRQAAGRGLQLLFYSVGIGQISSEVPQNLSASRPQDRQFILSSKKLLLSDSGFYLCAWSGGAGEETQYFGPGTRLLVL.

The chain has TRBV11-2 and TRBJ2-1; D gene ambiguous. Trimming pared 2 bases from V and 0 bases from J, leaving 8 bases between. The CDR3 has 15 amino acids. Germline CDR1 and CDR2: SGHAT and FQNNGV. CDR3 nucleotides: TGTGCCAGCAGCTTACTCTATAGCTCCTACAATGAGCAGTTCTTC. It specifies CASSLLYSSYNEQFF.

V is TRBV7-9 and J is TRBJ1-1; D is undetermined. V was cut by 5 bases and J by 0 bases, with 13 bases left in between. The CDR3 totals 15 residues. Germline V gene lookup returns CDR1 SEHNR and CDR2 FQNEAQ (reference sequence). The CDR3 region is CASSPPRVLNTEAFF. As DNA, the CDR3 is TGTGCCAGCAGCCCCCCGCGGGTTCTGAACACTGAAGCTTTCTTT.

This clone is a singleton in its sample. V usage is TRBV9 and J usage is TRBJ2-3, with 9 positions matching TRBD2. The junction had 9 bases not matched to a gene; V was cut back by 1 base and J by 0 bases. Germline assignment: CDR1 SGDLS and CDR2 YYNGEE. The CDR3 is made up of 18 amino acids. The CDR3 nucleotides read TGTGCCAGCAGCGTACGCCCAGCGGGGGGTGGTAGCACAGATACGCAGTATTTT. Amino acid sequence: CASSVRPAGGGSTDTQYF.

The chain uses TRBV7-7 and TRBJ2-5; a possible D gene is TRBD2 (6 bases). Germline CDR1 reads SSHAT; CDR2 reads FNYEAQ (reference sequence). CDR3 length equals 16 residues. The V end was cut by 5 bases, the J end by 3 bases, with 19 bases between. The CDR3 DNA is TGTGCCAGCAGCCAACAAGGGTGGAGGGGCGAAGAGACCCAGTACTTC. Translation gives CASSQQGWRGEETQYF.